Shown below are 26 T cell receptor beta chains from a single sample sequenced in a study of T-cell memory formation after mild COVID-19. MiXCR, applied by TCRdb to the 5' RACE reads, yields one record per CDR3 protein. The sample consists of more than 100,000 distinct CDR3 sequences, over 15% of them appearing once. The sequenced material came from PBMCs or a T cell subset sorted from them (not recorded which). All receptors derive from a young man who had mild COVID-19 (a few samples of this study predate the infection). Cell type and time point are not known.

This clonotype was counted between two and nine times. The CDR3 protein is CASSTGYTNEKLFF. CDR3 DNA: TGTGCCAGCAGCACAGGGTATACTAATGAAAAACTGTTTTTT. V usage is TRBV11-2 and J usage is TRBJ1-4, with a possible D match to TRBD1 (6 bases). Germline loops: CDR1 SGHAT, CDR2 FQNNGV. The CDR3 extends over 14 amino acids. Trimming took 5 bases from V and 2 from J, leaving 9 bases between them.

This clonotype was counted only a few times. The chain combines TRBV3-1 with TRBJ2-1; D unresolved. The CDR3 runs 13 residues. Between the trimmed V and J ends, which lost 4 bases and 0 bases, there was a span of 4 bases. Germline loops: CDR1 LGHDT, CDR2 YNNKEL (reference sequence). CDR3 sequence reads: CASSRGSYNEQFF. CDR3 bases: TGTGCCAGCAGCCGGGGCTCCTACAATGAGCAGTTCTTC.

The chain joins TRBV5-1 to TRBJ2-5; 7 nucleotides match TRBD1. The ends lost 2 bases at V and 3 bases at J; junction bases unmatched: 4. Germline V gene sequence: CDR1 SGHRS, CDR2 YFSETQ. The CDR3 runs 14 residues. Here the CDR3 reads CASSFGTAKETQYF. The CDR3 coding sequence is TGCGCCAGCAGCTTCGGGACAGCCAAAGAGACCCAGTACTTC.

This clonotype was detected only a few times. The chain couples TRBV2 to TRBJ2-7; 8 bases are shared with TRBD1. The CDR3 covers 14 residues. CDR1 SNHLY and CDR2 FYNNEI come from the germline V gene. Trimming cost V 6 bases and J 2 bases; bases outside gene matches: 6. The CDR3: CASRKTGDAYEQYF. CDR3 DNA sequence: TGTGCCAGCAGGAAGACAGGGGATGCCTACGAGCAGTACTTC.

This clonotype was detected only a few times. In DNA, the CDR3 is TGCAGTGCTGGGGACAGAAGGAATGAAAAACTGTTTTTT. Translation gives CSAGDRRNEKLFF. The genes are TRBV20-1 and TRBJ1-4; 7 nucleotides agree with TRBD1. The J segment lost 5 bases and the V segment lost 5 bases, leaving 5 bases of the junction unmatched. The length of the CDR3 is 13 residues. Germline V CDR1 and CDR2: DFQATT, SNEGSKA (reference sequence).

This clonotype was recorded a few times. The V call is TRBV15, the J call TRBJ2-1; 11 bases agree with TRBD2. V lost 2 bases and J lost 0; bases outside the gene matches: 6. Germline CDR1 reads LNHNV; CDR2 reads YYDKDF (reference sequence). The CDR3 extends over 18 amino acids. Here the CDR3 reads CATSRYSGGASSYNEQFF. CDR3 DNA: TGTGCCACCAGCAGATATAGCGGGGGGGCTAGCTCCTACAATGAGCAGTTCTTC.

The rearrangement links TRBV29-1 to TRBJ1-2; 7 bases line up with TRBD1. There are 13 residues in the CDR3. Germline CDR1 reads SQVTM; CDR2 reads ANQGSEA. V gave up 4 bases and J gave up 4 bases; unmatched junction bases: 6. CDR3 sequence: CSVVPTGIYGYTF. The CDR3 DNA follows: TGCAGCGTTGTCCCGACAGGGATCTATGGCTACACCTTC.

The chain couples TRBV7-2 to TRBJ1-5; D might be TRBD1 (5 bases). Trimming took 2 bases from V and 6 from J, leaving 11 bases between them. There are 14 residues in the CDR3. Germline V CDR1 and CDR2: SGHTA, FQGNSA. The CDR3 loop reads CASSLQGVRQPQHF. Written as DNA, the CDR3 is TGTGCCAGCAGCTTACAGGGAGTACGTCAGCCCCAGCATTTT.

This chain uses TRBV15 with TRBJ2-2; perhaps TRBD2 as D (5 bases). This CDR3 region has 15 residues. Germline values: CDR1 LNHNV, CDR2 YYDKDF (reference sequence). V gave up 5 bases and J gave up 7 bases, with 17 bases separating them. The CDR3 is CATSSRLEGVGELFF. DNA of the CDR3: TGTGCCACCAGCTCGAGACTTGAGGGCGTCGGGGAGCTGTTTTTT.

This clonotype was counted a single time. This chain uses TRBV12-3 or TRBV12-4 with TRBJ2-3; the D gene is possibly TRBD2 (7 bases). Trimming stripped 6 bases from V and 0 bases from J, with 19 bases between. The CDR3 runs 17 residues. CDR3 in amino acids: CASSRRRGGPSTDTQYF. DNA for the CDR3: TGTGCCAGCAGCCGCCGGAGGGGGGGGCCTAGCACAGATACGCAGTATTTT.

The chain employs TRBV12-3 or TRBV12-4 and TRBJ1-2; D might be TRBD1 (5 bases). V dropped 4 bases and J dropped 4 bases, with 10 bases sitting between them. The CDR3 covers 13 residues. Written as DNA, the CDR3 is TGTGCCAGCAGTTCCCAGGGAGTCTATGGCTACACCTTC. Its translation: CASSSQGVYGYTF.

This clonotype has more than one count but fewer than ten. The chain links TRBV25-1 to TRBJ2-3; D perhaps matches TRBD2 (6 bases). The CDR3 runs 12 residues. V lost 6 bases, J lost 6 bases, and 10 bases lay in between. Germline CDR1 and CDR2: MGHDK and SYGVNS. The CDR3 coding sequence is TGTGCCAGCAGGTCGGGGAGGGATACGCAGTATTTT. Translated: CASRSGRDTQYF.

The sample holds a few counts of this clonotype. This CDR3 reads CASSYGGLKDYNSPLHF. For the CDR3, the DNA is TGTGCCAGCAGTTACGGGGGTTTGAAGGATTATAATTCACCCCTCCACTTT. V is TRBV6-5 and J is TRBJ1-6; possibly TRBD1 for D (5 bases). CDR1 is MNHEY and CDR2 is SVGAGI in the germline V gene. V lost 2 bases and J 4 bases, leaving 15 bases between the germline ends. The CDR3 sequence is 17 residues long.

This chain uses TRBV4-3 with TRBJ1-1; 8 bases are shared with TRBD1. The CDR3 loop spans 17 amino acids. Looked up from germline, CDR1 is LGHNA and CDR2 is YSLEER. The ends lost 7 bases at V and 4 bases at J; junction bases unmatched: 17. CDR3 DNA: TGCGCCAGCACCCTAGGTGGTGACAGGGGTATCGGCACTGAAGCTTTCTTT. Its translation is CASTLGGDRGIGTEAFF.

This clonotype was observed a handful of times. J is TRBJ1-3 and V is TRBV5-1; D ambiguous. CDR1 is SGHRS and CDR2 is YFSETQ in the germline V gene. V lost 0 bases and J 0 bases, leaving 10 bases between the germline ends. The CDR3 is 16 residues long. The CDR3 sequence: CASSLVAGFSGNTIYF. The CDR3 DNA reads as TGCGCCAGCAGCTTGGTCGCCGGCTTCTCTGGAAACACCATATATTTT.

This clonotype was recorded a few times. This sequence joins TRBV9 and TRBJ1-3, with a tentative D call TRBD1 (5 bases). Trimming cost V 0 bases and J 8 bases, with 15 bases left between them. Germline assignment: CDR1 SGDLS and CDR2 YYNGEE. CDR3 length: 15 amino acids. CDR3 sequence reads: CASSVVPGREDTIYF. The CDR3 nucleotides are TGTGCCAGCAGCGTAGTACCAGGGCGGGAAGACACCATATATTTT.

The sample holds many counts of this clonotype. CDR3 residues: CASAEQGVTSPLHF. The CDR3 bases are TGTGCCAGTGCAGAACAGGGGGTCACTTCACCCCTCCACTTT. V usage is TRBV7-3 and J usage is TRBJ1-6, with 8 bases aligning to TRBD1. The germline V gene encodes CDR1 SGHTA and CDR2 FQGTGA. J was trimmed by 9 bases and V by 9 bases; bases with no gene match: 10. The CDR3 extends over 14 amino acids.

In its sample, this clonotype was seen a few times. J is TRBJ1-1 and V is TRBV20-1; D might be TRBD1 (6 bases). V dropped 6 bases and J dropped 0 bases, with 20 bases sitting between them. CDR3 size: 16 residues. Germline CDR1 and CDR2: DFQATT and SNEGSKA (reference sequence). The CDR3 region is CSAFDRPTRMNTEAFF. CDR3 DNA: TGCAGTGCCTTTGACAGGCCCACCCGAATGAACACTGAAGCTTTCTTT.

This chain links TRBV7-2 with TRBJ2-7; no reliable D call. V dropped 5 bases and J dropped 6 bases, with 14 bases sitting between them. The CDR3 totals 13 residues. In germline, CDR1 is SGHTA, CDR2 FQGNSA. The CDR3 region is CASSIGPWAEQYV. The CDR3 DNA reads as TGTGCCAGCAGCATAGGGCCTTGGGCCGAGCAGTACGTC.

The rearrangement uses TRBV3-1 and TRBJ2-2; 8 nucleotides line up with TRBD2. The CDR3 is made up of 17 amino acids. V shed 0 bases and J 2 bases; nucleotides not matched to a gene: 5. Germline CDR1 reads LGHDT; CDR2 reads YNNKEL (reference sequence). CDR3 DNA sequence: TGTGCCAGCAGCCAAGATCCAGCGGGGGCAAACACCGGGGAGCTGTTTTTT. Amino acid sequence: CASSQDPAGANTGELFF. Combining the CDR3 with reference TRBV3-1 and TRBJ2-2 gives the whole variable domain DTAVSQTPKYLVTQMGNDKSIKCEQNLGHDTMYWYKQDSKKFLKIMFSYNNKELIINETVPNRFSPKSPDKAHLNLHINSLELGDSAVYFCASSQDPAGANTGELFFGEGSRLTVL.

The CDR3: CSARGHDLRGSSPLHF. As DNA, the CDR3 is TGCAGTGCTAGAGGCCACGACCTTAGAGGGAGTTCACCCCTCCACTTT. V gene TRBV20-1 combines with J gene TRBJ1-6; D not certain. V dropped 1 base and J dropped 9 bases, with 19 bases sitting between them. This CDR3 contains 16 residues. Germline CDR1 reads DFQATT; CDR2 reads SNEGSKA (reference sequence).

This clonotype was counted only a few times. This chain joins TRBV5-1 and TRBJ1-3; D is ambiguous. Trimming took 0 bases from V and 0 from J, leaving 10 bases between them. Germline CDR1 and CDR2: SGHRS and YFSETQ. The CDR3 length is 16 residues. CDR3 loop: CASSLGPQSSGNTIYF. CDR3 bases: TGCGCCAGCAGCTTGGGACCGCAGAGCTCTGGAAACACCATATATTTT. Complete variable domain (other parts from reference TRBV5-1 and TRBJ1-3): KAGVTQTPRYLIKTRGQQVTLSCSPISGHRSVSWYQQTPGQGLQFLFEYFSETQRNKGNFPGRFSGRQFSNSRSEMNVSTLELGDSALYLCASSLGPQSSGNTIYFGEGSWLTVV.

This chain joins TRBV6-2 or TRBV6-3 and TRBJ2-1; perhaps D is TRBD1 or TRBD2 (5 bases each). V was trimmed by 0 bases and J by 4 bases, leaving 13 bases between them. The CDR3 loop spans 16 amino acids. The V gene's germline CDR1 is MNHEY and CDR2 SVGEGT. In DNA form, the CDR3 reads TGTGCCAGCAGTTACTCATACGGGGCCGTTTACAATGAGCAGTTCTTC. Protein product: CASSYSYGAVYNEQFF.

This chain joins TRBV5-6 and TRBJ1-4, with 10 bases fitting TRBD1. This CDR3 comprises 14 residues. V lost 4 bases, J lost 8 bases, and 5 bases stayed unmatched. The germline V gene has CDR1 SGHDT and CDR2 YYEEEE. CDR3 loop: CASSPGQGEEKLFF. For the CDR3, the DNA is TGTGCCAGCAGCCCTGGACAGGGGGAGGAAAAACTGTTTTTT.

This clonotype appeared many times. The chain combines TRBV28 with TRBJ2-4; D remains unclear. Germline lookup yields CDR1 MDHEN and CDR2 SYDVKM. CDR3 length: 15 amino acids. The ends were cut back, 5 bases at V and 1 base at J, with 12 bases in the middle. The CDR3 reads CASSPGTRAKNIQYF. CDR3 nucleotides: TGTGCCAGCAGTCCGGGTACGAGGGCCAAAAACATTCAGTACTTC.

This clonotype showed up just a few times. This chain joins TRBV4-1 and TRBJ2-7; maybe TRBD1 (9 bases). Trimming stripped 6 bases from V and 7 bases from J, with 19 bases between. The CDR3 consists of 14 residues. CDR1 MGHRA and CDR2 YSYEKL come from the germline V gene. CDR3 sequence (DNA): TGCGCCAGCAGTTCCGGGACAGGGACTAGGGAGCAGTACGTC. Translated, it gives CASSSGTGTREQYV.